Listed here are 22 T cell receptor beta chains from one sample, sequenced in a study of shared clonotypes between healthy human individuals (dated by TCRdb to the early 2020s). Libraries were constructed by the immunoSEQ multiplex PCR assay. The table was pulled from immuneACCESS by TCRdb, which kept in-frame rearrangements only. Such tables lose some clones; where checked, under half of the loss comes from unresolved V genes, and the rest has no known cause. The sample table holds some 450,000 clones, of which approximately 80% were seen once. The biggest ten clones account for about 11% of the sample. Sequenced sample: PBMCs. These TCRs come from a woman in her thirties or forties in good health. Some clones in this sample may be carry-over from other donors' samples.

Comments on this clone: This same CDR3 is encoded by further DNA sequences in the sample. V and J are TRBV7-2 and TRBJ2-7; the D gene is possibly TRBD2 (6 bases). Trimming stripped 6 bases from V and 4 bases from J, with 10 bases between. The germline gives CDR1 SGHTA, CDR2 FQGNSA. The CDR3 runs 12 residues. CDR3 nucleotides: TGTGCCAGCAGTGGTGGGGGGTACGAGCAGTACTTC. Translated: CASSGGGYEQYF.

The chain is built from TRBV29-1 and TRBJ2-7, with 12 nucleotides matching TRBD2. Germline V gene data show CDR1 as SQVTM and CDR2 as ANQGSEA. This CDR3 has 14 residues. Losses at the gene ends were 7 bases for V and 5 bases for J; bases not matched to a gene: 9. The CDR3 DNA follows: TGCAGCGCCCTAGCGGGAGGGCCAATGCACGAGCAGTACTTC. Protein sequence: CSALAGGPMHEQYF.

The V and J genes are TRBV15 and TRBJ1-1, with D maybe TRBD1 (6 bases). The germline gives CDR1 LNHNV, CDR2 YYDKDF (reference sequence). This CDR3 has 18 residues. V lost 3 bases and J 2 bases, leaving 22 bases between the germline ends. This CDR3 is CATSSPHGQSATNTEAFF. The CDR3 DNA sequence: TGTGCCACCAGCAGCCCTCATGGACAGAGTGCGACAAACACTGAAGCTTTCTTT.

This clone was seen at least ten times. The chain is built from TRBV4-2 and TRBJ2-2; 12 bases match TRBD2. The CDR3 consists of 16 residues. Germline assignment: CDR1 LGHNA and CDR2 YNFKEQ. The V segment lost 4 bases and the J segment 3 bases; nucleotides outside the gene matches: 3. The CDR3, as DNA: TGTGCCAGCAGCCCACGACTAGCGGGGGACACCGGGGAGCTGTTTTTT. Translation gives CASSPRLAGDTGELFF.

This chain joins TRBV5-1 and TRBJ2-7; TRBD2 agrees at 7 bases. Losses at the gene ends were 0 bases for V and 0 bases for J; bases not matched to a gene: 9. The CDR3 is 17 residues long. The germline gives CDR1 SGHRS, CDR2 YFSETQ. CDR3 amino acids: CASSLGLAPPDSYEQYF. DNA for the CDR3: TGCGCCAGCAGCTTGGGACTAGCCCCGCCTGACTCCTACGAGCAGTACTTC. Full variable domain (missing parts from reference TRBV5-1 and TRBJ2-7): KAGVTQTPRYLIKTRGQQVTLSCSPISGHRSVSWYQQTPGQGLQFLFEYFSETQRNKGNFPGRFSGRQFSNSRSEMNVSTLELGDSALYLCASSLGLAPPDSYEQYFGPGTRLTVT.

CDR3 DNA: TGTGCCAGCAGCCTTGACAGGGCGGGAAAGACCCAGTACTTC. Amino acids: CASSLDRAGKTQYF. V is TRBV5-4 and J is TRBJ2-5; TRBD1 might be the D (7 bases). CDR1 is SGHNT, CDR2 YYREEE, per germline (reference sequence). The CDR3 is made up of 14 amino acids. Trimming stripped 4 bases from V and 6 bases from J, with 16 bases between. Full variable domain (outside the CDR3, taken from reference TRBV5-4 and TRBJ2-5): ETGVTQSPTHLIKTRGQQVTLRCSSQSGHNTVSWYQQALGQGPQFIFQYYREEENGRGNFPPRFSGLQFPNYSSELNVNALELDDSALYLCASSLDRAGKTQYFGPGTRLLVL.

A single count supports this clone. J is TRBJ2-7 and V is TRBV10-2, with TRBD1 identical over 8 bases. The trim removed 6 bases at V and 0 bases at J, leaving 4 bases unmatched. The CDR3 loop spans 14 amino acids. CDR1 and CDR2 (germline): WSHSY, SAAADI. The CDR3 region has the DNA TGCGCCAGCAGAGGACAGGGAAGCTCCTACGAGCAGTACTTC. It encodes CASRGQGSSYEQYF.

The rearrangement links TRBV6-5 to TRBJ2-3; unclear D gene. Per germline, CDR1 MNHEY and CDR2 SVGAGI. The ends were cut back, 6 bases at V and 2 bases at J, with 9 bases in the middle. CDR3 length: 13 amino acids. CDR3 nucleotides: TGTGCCAGCAGAACCTGGAACACAGATACGCAGTATTTT. Protein product: CASRTWNTDTQYF.

The V and J genes are TRBV5-1 and TRBJ1-1; TRBD1 agrees at 8 bases. The CDR3 is 14 residues long. Germline loops: CDR1 SGHRS, CDR2 YFSETQ. The trim removed 4 bases at V and 1 base at J, leaving 3 bases unmatched. The DNA of the CDR3 is TGCGCCAGCAGCGTCGACAGGGGGAACACTGAAGCTTTCTTT. It encodes CASSVDRGNTEAFF.

This rearrangement joins TRBV19 to TRBJ1-5, with a possible D match to TRBD1 (5 bases). The germline gives CDR1 LNHDA, CDR2 SQIVND (reference sequence). The germline V and J ends were trimmed by 7 bases and 6 bases, with 19 bases remaining between them. This CDR3 comprises 15 residues. This CDR3 reads CASNPIAGGRQPQHF. In DNA form, the CDR3 reads TGTGCCAGTAATCCAATCGCCGGGGGTCGTCAGCCCCAGCATTTT.

The chain links TRBV6-1 to TRBJ1-5; D ambiguous. V was cut by 2 bases and J by 9 bases, with 14 bases left in between. Germline V lookup: CDR1 MNHNS, CDR2 SASEGT. The CDR3 covers 14 residues. The CDR3 DNA is TGTGCCAGCAGTGAAAAGCCAGGCCCAAGGCCCCAGCATTTT. Translation: CASSEKPGPRPQHF.

The chain carries TRBV7-8 and TRBJ2-6; D is uncertain. The CDR3 totals 15 residues. CDR1 is SGHVS, CDR2 FQNEAQ, per germline. V was shortened by 3 bases and J by 0 bases, with 6 bases between the two germline ends. In nucleotides, the CDR3 is TGTGCCAGCAGCTTGACTCTCTCTGGGGCCAACGTCCTGACTTTC. Its protein product is CASSLTLSGANVLTF.

CDR3 sequence (DNA): TGTGCCAGTAGTATAGGGGCAGGGGGATACGAGCAGTACTTC. This gives the protein CASSIGAGGYEQYF. The chain couples TRBV19 to TRBJ2-7; 7 positions match TRBD1. V gave up 1 base and J gave up 4 bases; unmatched junction bases: 4. Germline V lookup: CDR1 LNHDA, CDR2 SQIVND (reference sequence). CDR3 length equals 14 residues. The full variable domain, rest sourced from reference TRBV19 and TRBJ2-7, is DGGITQSPKYLFRKEGQNVTLSCEQNLNHDAMYWYRQDPGQGLRLIYYSQIVNDFQKGDIAEGYSVSREKKESFPLTVTSAQKNPTAFYLCASSIGAGGYEQYFGPGTRLTVT.

The V and J genes are TRBV4-2 and TRBJ2-2, with 9 bases identical to TRBD1. The CDR3 length is 17 residues. V gave up 0 bases and J gave up 1 base; unmatched junction bases: 3. CDR1 is LGHNA and CDR2 is YNFKEQ in the germline V gene. DNA for the CDR3: TGTGCCAGCAGCCAAGATGGGGGACAGGGGAACACCGGGGAGCTGTTTTTT. Translating gives CASSQDGGQGNTGELFF.

This chain joins TRBV15 and TRBJ2-5, with D tentatively TRBD2 (5 bases). Germline CDR1 and CDR2: LNHNV and YYDKDF (reference sequence). V was pared by 0 bases and J by 4 bases, with 12 bases between. CDR3 length: 15 amino acids. The CDR3 DNA reads TGTGCCACCAGCAGAGATGGCCAAGGAGGAGAGACCCAGTACTTC. This translates into CATSRDGQGGETQYF.

This clone has just a few counts. The V gene is TRBV14, the J gene TRBJ2-3; perhaps D is TRBD1 or TRBD2 (5 bases each). CDR1 and CDR2 (germline): SGHDN, FVKESK. V was shortened by 1 base and J by 8 bases, with 10 bases between the two germline ends. The CDR3 loop spans 13 amino acids. The DNA for the CDR3 is TGTGCCAGCAGCCAAGGGGCTGGGGGTACGCAGTATTTT. Its protein is CASSQGAGGTQYF.

The chain has TRBV9 and TRBJ2-2; D not certain. The germline gives CDR1 SGDLS, CDR2 YYNGEE. Trimming cost V 0 bases and J 1 base, with 7 bases left between them. CDR3 length equals 15 residues. The CDR3 DNA reads as TGTGCCAGCAGCGTAGCTACGAGGAACACCGGGGAGCTGTTTTTT. Translation: CASSVATRNTGELFF.

This chain joins TRBV19 and TRBJ2-7; TRBD1 agrees at 7 bases. After removal of 1 base from V and 2 bases from J, the junction contained 8 bases not matched to a gene. The germline V gene encodes CDR1 LNHDA and CDR2 SQIVND (reference sequence). This CDR3 is built from 16 residues. The DNA of the CDR3 is TGTGCCAGTAGTATAGTCGGGACAGTTTTGGCCTACGAGCAGTACTTC. Protein sequence: CASSIVGTVLAYEQYF.

The rearrangement uses TRBV28 and TRBJ2-4; 8 nucleotides match TRBD1. Germline V lookup: CDR1 MDHEN, CDR2 SYDVKM. The J segment lost 6 bases and the V segment lost 6 bases, leaving 7 bases of the junction unmatched. The CDR3 has 14 residues. CDR3 DNA sequence: TGTGCCAGCAGCCGGACAGGGACCACAAACATTCAGTACTTC. It yields the protein CASSRTGTTNIQYF.

The rearrangement uses TRBV9 and TRBJ1-3; 7 nucleotides align to TRBD1. The CDR3 totals 17 residues. Trimming took 1 base from V and 0 from J; bases not matched to a gene: 7. Germline V gene sequence: CDR1 SGDLS, CDR2 YYNGEE. The CDR3 nucleotides read TGTGCCAGCAGCGTAAGTGGGACAGTCAGCTCTGGAAACACCATATATTTT. Protein: CASSVSGTVSSGNTIYF.

The genes are TRBV7-2 and TRBJ1-2; D is undetermined. CDR1 and CDR2 from the germline V gene are SGHTA and FQGNSA. Trimming stripped 6 bases from V and 1 base from J, with 9 bases between. This CDR3 has 13 residues. The CDR3 is CASSFTYNYGYTF. The CDR3, as DNA: TGTGCCAGCAGTTTTACATATAACTATGGCTACACCTTC.

J is TRBJ2-7 and V is TRBV14; D possibly corresponds to TRBD2 (6 bases). The CDR3 runs 13 residues. V lost 4 bases, J lost 2 bases, and 9 bases lay in between. Germline assignment: CDR1 SGHDN and CDR2 FVKESK. CDR3 sequence reads: CASSPGLTYEQYF. The CDR3 nucleotides are TGTGCCAGCAGCCCCGGACTAACCTACGAGCAGTACTTC. The full variable domain, in which reference TRBV14 and TRBJ2-7 provide the parts outside the CDR3, is EAGVTQFPSHSVIEKGQTVTLRCDPISGHDNLYWYRRVMGKEIKFLLHFVKESKQDESGMPNNRFLAERTGGTYSTLKVQPAELEDSGVYFCASSPGLTYEQYFGPGTRLTVT.